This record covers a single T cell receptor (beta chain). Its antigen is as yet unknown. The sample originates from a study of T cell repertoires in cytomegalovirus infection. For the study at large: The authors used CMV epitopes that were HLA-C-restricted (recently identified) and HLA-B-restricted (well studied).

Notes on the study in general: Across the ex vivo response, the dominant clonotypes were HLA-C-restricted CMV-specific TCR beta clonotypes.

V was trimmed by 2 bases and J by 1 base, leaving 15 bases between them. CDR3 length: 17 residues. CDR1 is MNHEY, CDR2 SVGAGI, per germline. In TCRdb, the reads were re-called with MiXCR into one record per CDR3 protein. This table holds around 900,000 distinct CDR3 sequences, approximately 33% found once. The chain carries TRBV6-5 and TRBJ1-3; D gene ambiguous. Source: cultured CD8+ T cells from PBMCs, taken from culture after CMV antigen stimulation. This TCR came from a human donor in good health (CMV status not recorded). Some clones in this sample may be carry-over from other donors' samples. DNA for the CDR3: TGTGCCAGCAGTTACAACGAGTCCCCGGGTTCTGGAAACACCATATATTTT. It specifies CASSYNESPGSGNTIYF.